This T cell receptor beta chain was identified in a study of blood T cell repertoires in COVID-19. Study-wide background: In each case, the material was cDNA or gDNA derived from T cells, B-cell-depleted T cells, or PBMCs.

J gave up 5 bases and V 5 bases, and 8 bases lay outside the gene matches. Germline values: CDR1 LNHDA, CDR2 SQIVND (reference sequence). The CDR3 has 17 amino acids. Clinical history as reported by participants underpinned cohort assignment. Profiled with immunoSEQ multiplex PCR; TCRdb holds only in-frame clones, not every one. The data hold about 280,000 clones, with approximately 80% observed a single time. This sequence was found in a man aged 35-49 years who had been exposed to COVID-19. The chain links TRBV19 to TRBJ2-1, with TRBD2 identical over 14 bases. The sample comprised PBMCs or T cells enriched from blood (not recorded which). The CDR3 sequence is CASSRTGTSGSHNEQFF. DNA for the CDR3: TGTGCCAGTAGTCGTACCGGGACTAGCGGGAGCCACAATGAGCAGTTCTTC.